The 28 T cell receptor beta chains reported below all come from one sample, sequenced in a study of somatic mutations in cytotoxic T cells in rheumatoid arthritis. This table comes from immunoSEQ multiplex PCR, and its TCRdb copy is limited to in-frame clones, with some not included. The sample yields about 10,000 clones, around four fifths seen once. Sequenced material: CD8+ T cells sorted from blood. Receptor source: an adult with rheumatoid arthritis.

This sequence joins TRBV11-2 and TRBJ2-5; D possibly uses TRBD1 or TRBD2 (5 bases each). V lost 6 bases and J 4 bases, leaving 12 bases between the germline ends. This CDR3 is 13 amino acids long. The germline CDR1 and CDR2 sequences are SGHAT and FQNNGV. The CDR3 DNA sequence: TGTGCCAGCAGTCGGGACCATTCAGAGACCCAGTACTTC. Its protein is CASSRDHSETQYF.

The chain's CDR3 is CASSLDRVYGYTF. The CDR3, as DNA: TGTGCCAGCAGCTTAGACAGGGTATATGGCTACACCTTC. The rearrangement links TRBV5-5 to TRBJ1-2; 7 nucleotides line up with TRBD1. Looked up from germline, CDR1 is SGHKS and CDR2 is YYEKEE (reference sequence). Trimming cost V 2 bases and J 5 bases; bases outside gene matches: 3. This CDR3 comprises 13 residues. The whole variable domain, remainder taken from reference TRBV5-5 and TRBJ1-2, is DAGVTQSPTHLIKTRGQQVTLRCSPISGHKSVSWYQQVLGQGPQFIFQYYEKEERGRGNFPDRFSARQFPNYSSELNVNALLLGDSALYLCASSLDRVYGYTFGSGTRLTVV.

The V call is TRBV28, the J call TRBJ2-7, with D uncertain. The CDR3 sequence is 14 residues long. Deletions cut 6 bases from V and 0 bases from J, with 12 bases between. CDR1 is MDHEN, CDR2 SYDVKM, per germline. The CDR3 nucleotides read TGTGCCAGCAGATCGGCCTCGAACTCCTACGAGCAGTACTTC. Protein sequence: CASRSASNSYEQYF.

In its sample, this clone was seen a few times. The CDR3 nucleotides are TGTGCCAGCAGCAATACGGCGTCGACAGGGGAGGAAGCTTTCTTT. Encoded protein: CASSNTASTGEEAFF. The gene calls are TRBV7-2 and TRBJ1-1; TRBD1 agrees at 8 bases. V gave up 5 bases and J gave up 8 bases; unmatched junction bases: 13. CDR1 and CDR2 from the germline V gene are SGHTA and FQGNSA. The CDR3 sequence is 15 residues long.

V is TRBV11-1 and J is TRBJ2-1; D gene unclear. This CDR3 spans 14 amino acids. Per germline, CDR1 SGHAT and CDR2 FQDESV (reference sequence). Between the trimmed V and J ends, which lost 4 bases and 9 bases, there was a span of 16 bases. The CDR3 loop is CASSSPLGLGEQFF. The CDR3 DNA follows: TGTGCCAGCAGCTCCCCCCTAGGTCTAGGTGAGCAGTTCTTC. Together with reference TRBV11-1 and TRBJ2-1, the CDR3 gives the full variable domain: EAEVAQSPRYKITEKSQAVAFWCDPISGHATLYWYRQILGQGPELLVQFQDESVVDDSQLPKDRFSAERLKGVDSTLKIQPAELGDSAMYLCASSSPLGLGEQFFGPGTRLTVL.

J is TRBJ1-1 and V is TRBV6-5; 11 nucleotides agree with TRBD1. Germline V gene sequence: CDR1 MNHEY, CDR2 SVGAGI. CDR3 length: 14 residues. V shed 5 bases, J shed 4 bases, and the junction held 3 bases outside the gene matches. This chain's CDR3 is CASSIGQGATEAFF. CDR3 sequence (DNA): TGTGCCAGCAGTATCGGACAGGGGGCCACTGAAGCTTTCTTT.

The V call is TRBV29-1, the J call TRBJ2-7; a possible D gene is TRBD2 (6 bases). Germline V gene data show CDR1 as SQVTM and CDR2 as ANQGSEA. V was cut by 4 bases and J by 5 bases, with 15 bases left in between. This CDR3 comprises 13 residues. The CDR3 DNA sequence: TGCAGCGTTGCGGAGGGTTCTTTGGACGAGCAGTACTTC. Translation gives CSVAEGSLDEQYF.

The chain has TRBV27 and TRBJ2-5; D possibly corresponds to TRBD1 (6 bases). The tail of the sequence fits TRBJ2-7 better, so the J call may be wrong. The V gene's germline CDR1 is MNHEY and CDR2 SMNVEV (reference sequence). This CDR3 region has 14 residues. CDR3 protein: CASSLFQQGGEQYF. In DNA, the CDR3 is TGTGCCAGCAGTTTATTCCAACAGGGTGGCGAGCAGTACTTC.

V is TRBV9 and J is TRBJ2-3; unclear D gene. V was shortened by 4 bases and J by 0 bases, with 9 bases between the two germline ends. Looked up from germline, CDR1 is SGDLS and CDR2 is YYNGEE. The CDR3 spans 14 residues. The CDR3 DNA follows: TGTGCCAGCAGCAAAGACCCTAGCACAGATACGCAGTATTTT. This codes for CASSKDPSTDTQYF.

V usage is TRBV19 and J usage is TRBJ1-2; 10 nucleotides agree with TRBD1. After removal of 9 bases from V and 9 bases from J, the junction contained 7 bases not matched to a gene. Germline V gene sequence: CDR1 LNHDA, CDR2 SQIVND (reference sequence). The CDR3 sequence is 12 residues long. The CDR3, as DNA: TGTGCCAGCCGACAGGGGGCGACGAGCTACACCTTC. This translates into CASRQGATSYTF.

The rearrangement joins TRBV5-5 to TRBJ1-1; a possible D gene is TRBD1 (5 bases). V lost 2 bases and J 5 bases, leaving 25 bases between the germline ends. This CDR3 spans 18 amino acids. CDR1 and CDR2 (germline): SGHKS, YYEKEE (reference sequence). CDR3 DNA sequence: TGTGCCAGCAGCTTAGGCCAGGGCCGGTTTAGGGGTGAGACTGAAGCTTTCTTT. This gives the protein CASSLGQGRFRGETEAFF.

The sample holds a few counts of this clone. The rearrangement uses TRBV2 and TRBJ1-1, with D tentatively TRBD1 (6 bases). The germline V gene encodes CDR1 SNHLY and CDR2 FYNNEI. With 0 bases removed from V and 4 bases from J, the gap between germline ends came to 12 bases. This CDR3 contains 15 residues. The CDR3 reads CASSEALGQITEAFF. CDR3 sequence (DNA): TGTGCCAGCAGTGAAGCCCTCGGACAGATCACTGAAGCTTTCTTT.

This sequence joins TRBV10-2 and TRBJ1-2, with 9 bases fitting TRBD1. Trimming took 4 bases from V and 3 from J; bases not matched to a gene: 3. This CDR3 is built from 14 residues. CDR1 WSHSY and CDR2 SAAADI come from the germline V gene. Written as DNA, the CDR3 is TGCGCCAGCAGTGTCGACAGGGGGGACTATGGCTACACCTTC. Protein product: CASSVDRGDYGYTF.

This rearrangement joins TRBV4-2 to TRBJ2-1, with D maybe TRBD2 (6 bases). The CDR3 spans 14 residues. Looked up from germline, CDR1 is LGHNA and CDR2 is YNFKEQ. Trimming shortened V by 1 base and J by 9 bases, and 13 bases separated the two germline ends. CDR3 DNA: TGTGCCAGCAGCCAAGGGGTTCGGGGGAGTGAGCAGTTCTTC. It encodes CASSQGVRGSEQFF.

The CDR3 region is CASRAAGFTDTQYF. Here the CDR3 DNA reads TGTGCCAGCAGAGCAGCGGGATTCACAGATACGCAGTATTTT. This chain links TRBV6-1 with TRBJ2-3, with 7 bases fitting TRBD2. V shed 6 bases and J 2 bases; nucleotides not matched to a gene: 5. The CDR3 contains 14 residues. The germline gives CDR1 MNHNS, CDR2 SASEGT.

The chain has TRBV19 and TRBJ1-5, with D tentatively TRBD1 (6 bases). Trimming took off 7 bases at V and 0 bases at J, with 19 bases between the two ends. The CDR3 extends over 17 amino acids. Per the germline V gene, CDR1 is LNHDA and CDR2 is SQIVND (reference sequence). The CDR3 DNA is TGTGCCAGTAAGGCCCACTTGGGGGCGTATAGCAATCAGCCCCAGCATTTT. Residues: CASKAHLGAYSNQPQHF.

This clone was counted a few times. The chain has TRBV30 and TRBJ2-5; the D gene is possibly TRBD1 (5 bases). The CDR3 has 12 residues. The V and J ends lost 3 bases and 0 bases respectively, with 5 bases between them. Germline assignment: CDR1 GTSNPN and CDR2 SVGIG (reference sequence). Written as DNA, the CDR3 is TGTGCCTGGAGCAGGGACCAAGAGACCCAGTACTTC. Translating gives CAWSRDQETQYF. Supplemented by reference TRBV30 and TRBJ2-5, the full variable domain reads SQTIHQWPATLVQPVGSPLSLECTVEGTSNPNLYWYRQAAGRGLQLLFYSVGIGQISSEVPQNLSASRPQDRQFILSSKKLLLSDSGFYLCAWSRDQETQYFGPGTRLLVL.

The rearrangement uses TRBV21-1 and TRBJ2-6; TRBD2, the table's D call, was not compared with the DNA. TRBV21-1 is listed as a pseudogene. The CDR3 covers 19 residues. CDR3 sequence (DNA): TGTGCCAGCAGCAAATTAATGGGACTTCTATTCTCTGGGGCCAACGTCCTGACTTTC. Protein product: CASSKLMGLLFSGANVLTF.

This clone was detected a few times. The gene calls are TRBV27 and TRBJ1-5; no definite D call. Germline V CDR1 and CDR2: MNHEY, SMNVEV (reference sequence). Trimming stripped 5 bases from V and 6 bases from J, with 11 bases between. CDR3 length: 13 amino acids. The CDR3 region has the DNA TGTGCCAGCAGTCTTCATGAGAGTCAGCCCCAGCATTTT. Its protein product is CASSLHESQPQHF.

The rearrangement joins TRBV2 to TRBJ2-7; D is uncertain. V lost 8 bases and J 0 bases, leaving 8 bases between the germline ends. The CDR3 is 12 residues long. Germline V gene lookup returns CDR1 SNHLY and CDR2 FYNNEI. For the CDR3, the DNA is TGTGCCAGCGGCACAGCCTCCTACGAGCAGTACTTC. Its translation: CASGTASYEQYF.

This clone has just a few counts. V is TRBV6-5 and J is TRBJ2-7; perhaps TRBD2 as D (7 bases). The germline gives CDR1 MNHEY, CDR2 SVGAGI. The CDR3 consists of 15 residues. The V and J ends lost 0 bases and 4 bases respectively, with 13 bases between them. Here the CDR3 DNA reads TGTGCCAGCAGTTACTCTGCGGGGGCAGGTTACGAGCAGTACTTC. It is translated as CASSYSAGAGYEQYF.

The CDR3 is CASSLSGPGTGELFF. CDR3 in DNA: TGTGCCAGTAGTCTTAGCGGGCCGGGCACCGGGGAGCTGTTTTTT. This sequence joins TRBV19 and TRBJ2-2, with TRBD2 matching 7 bases. The CDR3 sequence is 15 residues long. Germline loops: CDR1 LNHDA, CDR2 SQIVND (reference sequence). Trimming removed 5 bases from V and 4 bases from J; junction bases left unmatched: 7.

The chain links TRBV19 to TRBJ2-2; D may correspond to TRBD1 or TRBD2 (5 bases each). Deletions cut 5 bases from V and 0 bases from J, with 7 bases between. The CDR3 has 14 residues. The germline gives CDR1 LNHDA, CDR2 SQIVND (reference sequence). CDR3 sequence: CASSWGPNTGELFF. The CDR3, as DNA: TGTGCCAGTAGTTGGGGACCGAACACCGGGGAGCTGTTTTTT.

Written as DNA, the CDR3 is TGTGCCAGTAAAAGACAGGGGGTTCATCAGCCCCAGCATTTT. Encoded protein: CASKRQGVHQPQHF. The chain uses TRBV19 and TRBJ1-5; 9 nucleotides agree with TRBD1. CDR1 is LNHDA, CDR2 SQIVND, per germline (reference sequence). The CDR3 has 14 residues. Unmatched junction bases numbered 6, after V lost 7 bases and J lost 5 bases.

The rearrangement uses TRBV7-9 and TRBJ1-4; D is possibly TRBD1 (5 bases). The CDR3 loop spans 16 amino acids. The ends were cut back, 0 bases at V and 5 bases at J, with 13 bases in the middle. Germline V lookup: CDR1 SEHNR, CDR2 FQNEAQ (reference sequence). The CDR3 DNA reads TGTGCCAGCAGCTTAGCCCTTTGGGGGAAGAATGAAAAACTGTTTTTT. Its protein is CASSLALWGKNEKLFF.

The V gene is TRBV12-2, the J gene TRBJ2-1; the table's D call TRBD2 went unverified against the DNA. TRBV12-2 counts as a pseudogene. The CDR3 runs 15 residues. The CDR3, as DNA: TGTGCAAGTCGCGTCAGACTAGCCCTTTACAATGAGCAGTTCTTC. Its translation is CASRVRLALYNEQFF.

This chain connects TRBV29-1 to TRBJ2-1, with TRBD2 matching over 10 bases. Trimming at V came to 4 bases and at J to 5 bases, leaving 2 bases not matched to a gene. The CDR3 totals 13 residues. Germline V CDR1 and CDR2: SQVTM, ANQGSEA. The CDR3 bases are TGCAGCGTTGGAGCGGGAGGGGACAATGAGCAGTTCTTC. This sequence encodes CSVGAGGDNEQFF.

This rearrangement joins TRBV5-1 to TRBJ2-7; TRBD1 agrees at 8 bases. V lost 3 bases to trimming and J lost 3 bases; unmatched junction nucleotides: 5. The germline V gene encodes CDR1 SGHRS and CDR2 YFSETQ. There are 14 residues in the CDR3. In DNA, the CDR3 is TGCGCCAGCAGCTGGACAGGGCAGAACTACGAGCAGTACTTC. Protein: CASSWTGQNYEQYF. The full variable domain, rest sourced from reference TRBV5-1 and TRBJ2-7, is KAGVTQTPRYLIKTRGQQVTLSCSPISGHRSVSWYQQTPGQGLQFLFEYFSETQRNKGNFPGRFSGRQFSNSRSEMNVSTLELGDSALYLCASSWTGQNYEQYFGPGTRLTVT.